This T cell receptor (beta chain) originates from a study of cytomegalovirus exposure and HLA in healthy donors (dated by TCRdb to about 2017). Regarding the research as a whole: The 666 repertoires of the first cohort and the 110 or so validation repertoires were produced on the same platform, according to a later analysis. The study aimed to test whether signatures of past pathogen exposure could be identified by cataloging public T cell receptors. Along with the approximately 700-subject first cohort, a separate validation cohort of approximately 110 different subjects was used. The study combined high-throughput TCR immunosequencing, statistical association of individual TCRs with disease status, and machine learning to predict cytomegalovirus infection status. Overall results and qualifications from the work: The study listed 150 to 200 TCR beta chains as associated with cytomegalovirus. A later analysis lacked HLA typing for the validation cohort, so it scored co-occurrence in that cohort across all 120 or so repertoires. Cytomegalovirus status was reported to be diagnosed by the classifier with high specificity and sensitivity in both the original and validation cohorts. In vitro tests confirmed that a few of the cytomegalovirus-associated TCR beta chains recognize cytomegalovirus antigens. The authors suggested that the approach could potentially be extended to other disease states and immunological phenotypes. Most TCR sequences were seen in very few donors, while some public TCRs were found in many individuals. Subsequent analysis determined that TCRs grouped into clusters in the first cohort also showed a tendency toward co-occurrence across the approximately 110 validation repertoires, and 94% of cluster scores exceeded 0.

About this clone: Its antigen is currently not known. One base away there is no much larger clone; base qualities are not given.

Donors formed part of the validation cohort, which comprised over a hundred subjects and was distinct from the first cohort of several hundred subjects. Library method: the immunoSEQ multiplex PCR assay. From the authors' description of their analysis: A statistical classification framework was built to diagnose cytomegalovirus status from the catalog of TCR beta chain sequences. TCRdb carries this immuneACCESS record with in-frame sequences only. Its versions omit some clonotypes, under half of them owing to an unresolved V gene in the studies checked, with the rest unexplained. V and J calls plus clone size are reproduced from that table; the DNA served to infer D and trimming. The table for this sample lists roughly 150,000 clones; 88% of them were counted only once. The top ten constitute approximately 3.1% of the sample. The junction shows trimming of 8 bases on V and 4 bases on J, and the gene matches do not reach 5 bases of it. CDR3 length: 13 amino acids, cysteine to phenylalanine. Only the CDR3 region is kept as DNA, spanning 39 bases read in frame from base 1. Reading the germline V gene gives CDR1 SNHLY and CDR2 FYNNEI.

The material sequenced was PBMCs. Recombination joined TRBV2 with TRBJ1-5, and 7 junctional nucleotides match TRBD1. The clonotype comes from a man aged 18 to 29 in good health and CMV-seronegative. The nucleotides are TGTGCCAGCTGCAGGGGGAGGAATCAGCCCCAGCATTTT. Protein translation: CASCRGRNQPQHF.